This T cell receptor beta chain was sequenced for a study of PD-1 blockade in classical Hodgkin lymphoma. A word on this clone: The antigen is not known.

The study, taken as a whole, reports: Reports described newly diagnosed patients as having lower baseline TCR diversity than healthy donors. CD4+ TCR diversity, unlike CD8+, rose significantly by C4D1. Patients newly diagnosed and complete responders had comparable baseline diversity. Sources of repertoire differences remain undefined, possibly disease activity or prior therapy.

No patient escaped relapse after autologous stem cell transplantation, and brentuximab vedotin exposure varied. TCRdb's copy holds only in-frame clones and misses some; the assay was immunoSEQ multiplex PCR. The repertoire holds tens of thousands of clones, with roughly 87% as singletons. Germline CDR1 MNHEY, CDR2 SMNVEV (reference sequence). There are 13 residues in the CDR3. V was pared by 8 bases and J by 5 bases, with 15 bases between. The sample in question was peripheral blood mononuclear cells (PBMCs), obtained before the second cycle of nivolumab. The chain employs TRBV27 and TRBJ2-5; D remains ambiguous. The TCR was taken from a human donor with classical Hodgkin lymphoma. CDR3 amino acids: CASSVRPRETQYF. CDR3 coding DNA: TGTGCCAGCTCAGTTAGGCCCCGGGAGACCCAGTACTTC.